This T cell receptor beta chain was identified in a study of blood T cell repertoires in COVID-19 (dated by TCRdb to about 2020). For context, the study as a whole: The collaborator samples originated in the United States, Italy and Spain and spanned the acute and convalescent phases of COVID-19. The prospective study material was composed of cDNA or gDNA derived from T cells, B-cell-depleted T cells, or PBMCs. Subjects who had been exposed to COVID-19, were actively infected with it, or had recovered from it provided the deeply sampled blood TCRbeta repertoires that made up the dataset. A freely available public database, intended as a resource for researchers studying the immune response to SARS-CoV-2, is where the repertoires were released. The samples were drawn from the first 160 participants of the ongoing ImmuneRACE study and from about 1,200 subjects provided by 6 global collaborators. The sample metadata nearly always contained a de-identified subject ID, COVID-19 status, age in years and sex. Where available, HLA class I and class II types were obtained from metadata supplied by the sample provider rather than from assay-based typing.

A word on this clone: There is no known antigen for this receptor. The sample holds no much larger clone one base away, and base qualities are not on file.

Paper-wide results and their limitations: The quantity of clinical and demographic metadata differed by source and by participant and was supplied without curation.

After removal of 5 bases from V and 6 bases from J, the junction retains 6 bases not matched to a gene. The germline V gene specifies SGHTA as CDR1 and FQGNSA as CDR2. Spanning cysteine to phenylalanine, the CDR3 consists of 13 amino acids. Of all the DNA, just the CDR3 is kept, 39 bases in frame from base 1. Samples from volunteer blood donors who had recovered from COVID-19 were contributed by a second Seattle source. Each collaborating institution followed its own protocols to collect whole blood in K2EDTA tubes. For TCRbeta analysis, collaborator samples were shipped as frozen whole blood, as isolated PBMCs, or as DNA extracted from either sample type. TCRbeta CDR3 regions were amplified from genomic DNA using the immunoSEQ Assay, a bias-controlled multiplex PCR. The authors' pipeline ran thus. Nucleated cell counts per sample were estimated from amplification of reference gene primers within the assay. To quantify the absolute abundance of each unique TCRbeta CDR3 rearrangement, sequence reads were collapsed and filtered. For each sample, productive Simpson clonality was calculated as the square root of Simpson's diversity index over productive rearrangements. TCRdb took over this immuneACCESS table, retaining in-frame rearrangements with V and J assigned. Such tables are incomplete; in checked studies, under half of the missing clones stem from an unresolved V gene, and the remainder is unexplained. The V and J calls and clone size are taken from that table; D and trimming were inferred from the DNA. The sample table contains some 120,000 clones; only one count was recorded for approximately 86% of them. The top ten hold about 18% of the sample.

The sequenced material came from peripheral blood. This receptor chain uses TRBV7-2 and TRBJ2-7, and 8 bases in between align with TRBD2. This TCR was recovered from a woman aged 50 to 60 who had recovered from COVID-19. CDR3 reads: CASSPAGGGEQYF. At the DNA level, the sequence is TGTGCCAGCAGCCCGGCGGGGGGCGGCGAGCAGTACTTC.